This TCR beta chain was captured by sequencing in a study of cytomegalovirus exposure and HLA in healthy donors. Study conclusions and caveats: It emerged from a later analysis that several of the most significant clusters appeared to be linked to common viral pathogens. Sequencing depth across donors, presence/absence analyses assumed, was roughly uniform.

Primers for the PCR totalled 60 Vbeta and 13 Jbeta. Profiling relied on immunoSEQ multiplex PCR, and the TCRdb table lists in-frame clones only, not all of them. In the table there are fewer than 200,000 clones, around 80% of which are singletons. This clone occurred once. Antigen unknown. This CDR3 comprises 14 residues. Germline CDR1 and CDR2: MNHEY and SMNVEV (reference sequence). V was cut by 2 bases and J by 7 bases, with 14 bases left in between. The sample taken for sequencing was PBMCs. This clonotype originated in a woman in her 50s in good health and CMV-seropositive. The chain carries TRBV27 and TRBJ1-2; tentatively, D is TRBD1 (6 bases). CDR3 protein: CASSLSAGASGYTF. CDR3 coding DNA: TGTGCCAGCAGTTTAAGCGCAGGGGCCAGTGGCTACACCTTC.